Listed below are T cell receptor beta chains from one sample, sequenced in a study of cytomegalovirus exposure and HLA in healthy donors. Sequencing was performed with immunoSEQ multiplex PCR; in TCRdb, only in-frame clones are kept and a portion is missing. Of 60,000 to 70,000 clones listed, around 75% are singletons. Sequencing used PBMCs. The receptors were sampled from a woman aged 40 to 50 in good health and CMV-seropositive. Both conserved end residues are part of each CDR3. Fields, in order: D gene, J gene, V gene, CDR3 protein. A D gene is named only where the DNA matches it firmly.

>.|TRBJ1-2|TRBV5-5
CASSLSQSNYGYTF
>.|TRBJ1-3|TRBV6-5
CASSYSRPTGNTIYF
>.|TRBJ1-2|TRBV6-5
CASSFITGMANYGYTF
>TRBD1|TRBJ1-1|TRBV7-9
CSSSSTRDRGDTEAFF
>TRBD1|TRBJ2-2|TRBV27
CASRQTGGHGELFF
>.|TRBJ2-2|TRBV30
CACSRTSLNTGELFF
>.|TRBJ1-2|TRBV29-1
CSVEEQGRVRYGYTF
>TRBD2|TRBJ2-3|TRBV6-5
CASSSAGGGTDTQYF
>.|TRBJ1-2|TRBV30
CAWSTGQARGYTF
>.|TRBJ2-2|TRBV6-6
CASSHDRWQTGELFF
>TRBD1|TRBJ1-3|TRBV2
CASSRFRRTGGNTIYF
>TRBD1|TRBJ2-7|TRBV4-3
CASSRGQGSYEQYF
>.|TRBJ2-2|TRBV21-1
CASSNGRGRNTGELFF
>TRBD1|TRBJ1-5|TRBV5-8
CASTPRTGLNQPQHF
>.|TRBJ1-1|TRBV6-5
CASSPGGDTEAFF
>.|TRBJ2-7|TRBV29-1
CSVGGGPLYEQYF
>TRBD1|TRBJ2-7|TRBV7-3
CASSLDPGQGPYEQYF
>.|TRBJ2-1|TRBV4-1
CASSQVSNEQFF
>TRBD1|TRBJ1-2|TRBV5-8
CASSSGQGWDGYTF
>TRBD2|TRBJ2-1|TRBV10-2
CASSRAGTTLRGYEQFF
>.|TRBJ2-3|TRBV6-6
CASTVGDTQYF
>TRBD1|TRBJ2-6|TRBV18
CASSPPGQGSSGANVLTF
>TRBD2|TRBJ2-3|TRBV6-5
CASSDSGGATDTQYF
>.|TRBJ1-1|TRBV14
CASSLNTGTEAFF
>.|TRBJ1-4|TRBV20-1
CSALGRSKLFF
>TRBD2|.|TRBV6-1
CASRTGTSGFEQYF
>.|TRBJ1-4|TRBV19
CASSRSIEEKLFF
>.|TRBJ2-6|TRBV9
CASSPRQVGANVLTF
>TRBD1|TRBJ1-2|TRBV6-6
CASSDRAGYTF
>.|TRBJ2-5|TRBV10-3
CAISDGGEQETQYF
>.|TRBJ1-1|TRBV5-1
CASSFGGFNTEAFF
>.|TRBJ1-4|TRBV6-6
CASSDRSGGIEKLFF
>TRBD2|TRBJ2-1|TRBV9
CASSVAPGGGATYNEQFF
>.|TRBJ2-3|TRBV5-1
CASSLRGLGTDTQYF
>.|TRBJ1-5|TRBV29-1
CSVVTGYGEPQHF
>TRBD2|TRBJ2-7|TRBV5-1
CASSSSGGAYEQYF